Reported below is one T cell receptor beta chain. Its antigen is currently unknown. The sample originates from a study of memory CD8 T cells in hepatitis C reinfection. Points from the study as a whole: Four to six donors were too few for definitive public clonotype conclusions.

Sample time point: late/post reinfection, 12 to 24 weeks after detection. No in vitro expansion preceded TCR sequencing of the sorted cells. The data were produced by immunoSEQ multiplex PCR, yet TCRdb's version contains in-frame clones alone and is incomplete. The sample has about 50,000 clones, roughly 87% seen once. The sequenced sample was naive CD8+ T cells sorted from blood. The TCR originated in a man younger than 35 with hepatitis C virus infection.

This CDR3 is CASSSGTSAEETQYF. CDR3 coding DNA: TGTGCCAGCAGCTCCGGGACTAGCGCCGAAGAGACCCAGTACTTC. The chain employs TRBV7-6 and TRBJ2-5; the match to TRBD2 covers 10 bases. The CDR3 runs 15 residues. From germline, CDR1 is SGHVS and CDR2 FNYEAQ. The V segment lost 4 bases and the J segment 3 bases; nucleotides outside the gene matches: 5.